This TCR beta chain originates from a study of blood T cells in healthy people across ages. With a J-beta primer mix and a sample-barcoded 5' primer, a second PCR ran about 6 to 11 cycles. TCRdb re-analysed the 5' RACE reads in MiXCR, keeping a single row per CDR3 protein. The data contain roughly 1,800,000 distinct CDR3 sequences, approximately 50% of them singletons. This clonotype originated in a woman between 35 and 50 years old in good health. Input material: blood.

The DNA of the CDR3 is TGTGCCAGCAGTTTATCGTCAGCTTCTACCCCCCAGAAAAAACTGTTTTTT. Its translation: CASSLSSASTPQKKLFF. The V and J genes are TRBV27 and TRBJ1-4; D uncertain. The length of the CDR3 is 17 residues. V lost 0 bases to trimming and J lost 9 bases, with 20 bases between them. Germline CDR1 is MNHEY and CDR2 is SMNVEV (reference sequence).